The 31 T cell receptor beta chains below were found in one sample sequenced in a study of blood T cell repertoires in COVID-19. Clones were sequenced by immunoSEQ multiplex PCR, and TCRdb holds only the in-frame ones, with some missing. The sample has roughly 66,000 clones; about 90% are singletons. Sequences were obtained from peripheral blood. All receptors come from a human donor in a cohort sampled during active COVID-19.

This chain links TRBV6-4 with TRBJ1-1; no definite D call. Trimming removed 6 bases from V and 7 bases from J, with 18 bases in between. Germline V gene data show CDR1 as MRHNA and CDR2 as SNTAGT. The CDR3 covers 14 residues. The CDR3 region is CASRKNPSANEAFF. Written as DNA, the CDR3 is TGTGCCAGCAGGAAGAATCCGAGTGCGAATGAAGCTTTCTTT.

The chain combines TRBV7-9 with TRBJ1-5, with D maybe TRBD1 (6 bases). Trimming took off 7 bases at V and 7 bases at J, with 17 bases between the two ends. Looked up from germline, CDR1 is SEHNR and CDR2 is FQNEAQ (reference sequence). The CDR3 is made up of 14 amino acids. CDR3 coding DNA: TGTGCCAGCACCAACGCGGGGGCGAAACAGCCCCAGCATTTT. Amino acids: CASTNAGAKQPQHF.

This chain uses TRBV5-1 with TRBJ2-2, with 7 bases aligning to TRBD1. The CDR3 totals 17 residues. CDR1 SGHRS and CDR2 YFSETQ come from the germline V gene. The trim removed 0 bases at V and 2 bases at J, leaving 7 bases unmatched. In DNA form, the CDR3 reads TGCGCCAGCAGCTTGGATTACAGGGGAAAAAACACCGGGGAGCTGTTTTTT. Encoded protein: CASSLDYRGKNTGELFF.

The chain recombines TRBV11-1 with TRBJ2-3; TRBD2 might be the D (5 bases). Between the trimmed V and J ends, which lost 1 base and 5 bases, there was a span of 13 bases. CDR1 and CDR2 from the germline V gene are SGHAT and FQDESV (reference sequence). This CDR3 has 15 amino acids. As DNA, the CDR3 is TGTGCCAGCAGCTTAGAAAACGGAGAGGGAGATACGCAGTATTTT. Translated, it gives CASSLENGEGDTQYF.

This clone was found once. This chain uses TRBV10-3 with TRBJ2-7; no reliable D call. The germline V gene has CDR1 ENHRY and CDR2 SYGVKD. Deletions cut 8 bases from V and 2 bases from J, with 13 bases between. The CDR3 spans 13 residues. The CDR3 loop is CAIRDWPAYEQYF. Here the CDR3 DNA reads TGTGCCATCCGCGACTGGCCTGCCTACGAGCAGTACTTC.

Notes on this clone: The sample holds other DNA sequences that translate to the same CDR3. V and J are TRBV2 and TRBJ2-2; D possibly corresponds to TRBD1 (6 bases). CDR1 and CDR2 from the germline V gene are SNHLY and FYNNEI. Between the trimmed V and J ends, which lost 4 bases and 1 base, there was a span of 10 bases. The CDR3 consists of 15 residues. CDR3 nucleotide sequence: TGTGCCAGCAGTGGGCAGGGGATGAACACCGGGGAGCTGTTTTTT. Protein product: CASSGQGMNTGELFF. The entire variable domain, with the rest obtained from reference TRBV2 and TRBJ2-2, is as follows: EPEVTQTPSHQVTQMGQEVILRCVPISNHLYFYWYRQILGQKVEFLVSFYNNEISEKSEIFDDQFSVERPDGSNFTLKIRSTKLEDSAMYFCASSGQGMNTGELFFGEGSRLTVL.

CDR3 DNA: TGTGCCTGGAAACAGGGGCCGAATAACTATGGCTACACCTTC. This sequence encodes CAWKQGPNNYGYTF. This chain joins TRBV30 and TRBJ1-2; 7 bases line up with TRBD1. J gave up 1 base and V 4 bases, and 6 bases lay outside the gene matches. The germline V gene has CDR1 GTSNPN and CDR2 SVGIG (reference sequence). The CDR3 is made up of 14 amino acids.

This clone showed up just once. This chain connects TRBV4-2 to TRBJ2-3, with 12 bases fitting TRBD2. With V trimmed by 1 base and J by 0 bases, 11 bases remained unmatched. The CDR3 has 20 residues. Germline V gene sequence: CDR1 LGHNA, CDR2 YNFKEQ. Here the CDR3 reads CASSQVSLAGGIFSTDTQYF. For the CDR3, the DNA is TGTGCCAGCAGCCAAGTATCACTAGCGGGGGGAATCTTTAGCACAGATACGCAGTATTTT.

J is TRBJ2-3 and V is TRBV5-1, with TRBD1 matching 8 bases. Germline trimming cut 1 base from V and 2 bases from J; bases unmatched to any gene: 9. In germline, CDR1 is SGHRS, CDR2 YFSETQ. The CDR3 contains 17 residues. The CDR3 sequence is CASSLIGTGADTDTQYF. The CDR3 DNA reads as TGCGCCAGCAGCTTGATTGGGACAGGTGCTGACACAGATACGCAGTATTTT. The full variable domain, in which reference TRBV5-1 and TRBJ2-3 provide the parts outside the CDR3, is KAGVTQTPRYLIKTRGQQVTLSCSPISGHRSVSWYQQTPGQGLQFLFEYFSETQRNKGNFPGRFSGRQFSNSRSEMNVSTLELGDSALYLCASSLIGTGADTDTQYFGPGTRLTVL.

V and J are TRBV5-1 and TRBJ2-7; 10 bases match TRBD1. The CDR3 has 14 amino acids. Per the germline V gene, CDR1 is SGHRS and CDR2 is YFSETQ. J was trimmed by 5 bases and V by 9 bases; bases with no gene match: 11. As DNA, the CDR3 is TGCGCCACCAGAGGGGGGACAGGGGACAACGAGCAGTACTTC. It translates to CATRGGTGDNEQYF.

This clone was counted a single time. CDR3 loop: CASSLRGAAGNTIYF. CDR3 sequence (DNA): TGTGCCAGCAGTTTGCGGGGGGCTGCTGGAAACACCATATATTTT. The chain has TRBV27 and TRBJ1-3, with a weak D call TRBD1 (6 bases). Trimming shortened V by 3 bases and J by 2 bases, and 11 bases separated the two germline ends. The CDR3 is 15 amino acids. CDR1 and CDR2 (germline): MNHEY, SMNVEV (reference sequence).

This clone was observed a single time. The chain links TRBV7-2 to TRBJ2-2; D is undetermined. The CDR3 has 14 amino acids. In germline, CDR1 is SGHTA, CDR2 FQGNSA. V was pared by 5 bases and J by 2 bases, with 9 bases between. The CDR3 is CASSLSPNTGELFF. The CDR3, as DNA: TGTGCCAGCAGCCTAAGCCCCAACACCGGGGAGCTGTTTTTT.

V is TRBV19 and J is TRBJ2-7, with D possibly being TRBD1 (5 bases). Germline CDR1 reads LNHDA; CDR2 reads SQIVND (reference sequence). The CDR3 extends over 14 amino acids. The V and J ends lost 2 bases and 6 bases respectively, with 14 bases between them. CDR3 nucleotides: TGTGCCAGTAGTATAAGGGGCAGATCCGGCGAGCAGTACTTC. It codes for CASSIRGRSGEQYF.

The CDR3 loop is CASSIGDSLTGNQPQHF. DNA of the CDR3: TGTGCCAGTAGTATCGGGGACAGCCTAACCGGCAATCAGCCCCAGCATTTT. The chain employs TRBV19 and TRBJ1-5; TRBD1 matches at 7 bases. CDR1 is LNHDA, CDR2 SQIVND, per germline (reference sequence). The CDR3 is 17 residues long. Losses at the gene ends were 3 bases for V and 2 bases for J; bases not matched to a gene: 10.

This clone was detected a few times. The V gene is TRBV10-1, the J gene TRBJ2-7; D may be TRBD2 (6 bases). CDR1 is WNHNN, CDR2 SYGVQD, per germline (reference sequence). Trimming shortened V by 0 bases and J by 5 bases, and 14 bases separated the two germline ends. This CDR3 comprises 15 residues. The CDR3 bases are TGCGCCAGCAGTGAGTCCCGTCGGGAGCACAACGAGCAGTACTTC. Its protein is CASSESRREHNEQYF.

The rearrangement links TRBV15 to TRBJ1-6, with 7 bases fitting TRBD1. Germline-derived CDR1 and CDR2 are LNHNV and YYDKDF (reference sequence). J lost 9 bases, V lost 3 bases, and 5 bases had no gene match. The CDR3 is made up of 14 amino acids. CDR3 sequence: CATSSDRARSPLHF. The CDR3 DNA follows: TGTGCCACCAGCAGTGACAGGGCCCGTTCACCCCTCCACTTT.

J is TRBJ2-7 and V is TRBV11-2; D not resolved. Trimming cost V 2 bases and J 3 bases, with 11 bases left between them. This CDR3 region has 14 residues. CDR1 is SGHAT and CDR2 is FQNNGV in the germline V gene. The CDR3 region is CASSLTTGRYEQYF. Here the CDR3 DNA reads TGTGCCAGCAGCTTAACTACGGGTCGCTACGAGCAGTACTTC.

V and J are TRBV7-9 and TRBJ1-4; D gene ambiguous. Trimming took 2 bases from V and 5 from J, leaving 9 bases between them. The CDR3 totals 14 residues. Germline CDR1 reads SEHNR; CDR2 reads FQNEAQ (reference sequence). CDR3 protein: CASSLWATNEKLFF. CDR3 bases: TGTGCCAGCAGCTTATGGGCCACAAATGAAAAACTGTTTTTT.

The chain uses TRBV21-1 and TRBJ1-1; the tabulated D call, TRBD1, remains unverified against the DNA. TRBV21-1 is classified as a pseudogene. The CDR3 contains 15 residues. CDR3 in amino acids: CASSKSGHLNTEAFF. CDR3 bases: TGTGCCAGCAGCAAATCCGGACACCTGAACACTGAAGCTTTCTTT.

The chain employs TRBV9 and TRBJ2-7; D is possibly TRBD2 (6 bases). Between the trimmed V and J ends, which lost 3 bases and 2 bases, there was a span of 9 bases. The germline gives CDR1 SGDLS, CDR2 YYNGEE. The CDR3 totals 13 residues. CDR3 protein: CASSAGGAYEQYF. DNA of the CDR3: TGTGCCAGCAGCGCCGGAGGGGCCTACGAGCAGTACTTC.

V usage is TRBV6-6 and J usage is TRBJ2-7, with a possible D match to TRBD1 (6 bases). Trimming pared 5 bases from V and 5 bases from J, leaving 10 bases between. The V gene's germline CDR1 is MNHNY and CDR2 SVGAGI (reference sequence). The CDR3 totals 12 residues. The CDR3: CASSPRQDEQYF. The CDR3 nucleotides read TGTGCCAGCAGTCCGAGACAGGACGAGCAGTACTTC.

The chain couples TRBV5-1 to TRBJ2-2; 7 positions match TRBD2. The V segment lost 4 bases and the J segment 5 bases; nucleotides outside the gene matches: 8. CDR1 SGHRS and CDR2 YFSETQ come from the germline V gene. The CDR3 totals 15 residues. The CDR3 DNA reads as TGCGCCAGCAGCCCATCTAGCGGAGCTACCGGGGAGCTGTTTTTT. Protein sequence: CASSPSSGATGELFF.

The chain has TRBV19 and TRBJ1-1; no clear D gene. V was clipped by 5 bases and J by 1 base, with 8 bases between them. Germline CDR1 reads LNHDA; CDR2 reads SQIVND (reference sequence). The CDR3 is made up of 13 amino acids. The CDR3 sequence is CASSATGNTEAFF. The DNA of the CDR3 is TGTGCCAGTAGTGCGACGGGGAACACTGAAGCTTTCTTT.

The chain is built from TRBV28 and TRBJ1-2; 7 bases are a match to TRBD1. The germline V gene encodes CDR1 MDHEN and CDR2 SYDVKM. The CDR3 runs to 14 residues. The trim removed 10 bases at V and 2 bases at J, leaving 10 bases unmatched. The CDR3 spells CATVAGTANYGYTF. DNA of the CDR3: TGTGCCACTGTGGCCGGGACAGCAAACTATGGCTACACCTTC.

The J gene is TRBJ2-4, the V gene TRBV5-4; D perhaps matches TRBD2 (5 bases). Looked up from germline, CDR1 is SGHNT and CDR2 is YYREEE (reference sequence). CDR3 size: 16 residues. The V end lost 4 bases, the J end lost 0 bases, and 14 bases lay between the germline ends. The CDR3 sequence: CASSPRGELAKNIQYF. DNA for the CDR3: TGTGCCAGCAGCCCACGGGGAGAACTAGCCAAAAACATTCAGTACTTC.

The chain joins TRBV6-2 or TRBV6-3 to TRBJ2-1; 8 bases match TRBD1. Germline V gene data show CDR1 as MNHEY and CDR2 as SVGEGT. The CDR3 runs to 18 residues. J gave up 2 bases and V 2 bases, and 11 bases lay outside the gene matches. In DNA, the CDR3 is TGTGCCAGCAGTTACAGCGGTCGACAGGGGTCGACCTACAATGAGCAGTTCTTC. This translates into CASSYSGRQGSTYNEQFF.

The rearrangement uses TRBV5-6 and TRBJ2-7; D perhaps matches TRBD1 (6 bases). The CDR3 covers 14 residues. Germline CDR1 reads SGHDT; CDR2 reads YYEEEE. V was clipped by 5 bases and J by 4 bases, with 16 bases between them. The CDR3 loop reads CASRAWGPGYEQYF. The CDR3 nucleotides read TGTGCCAGCAGAGCTTGGGGGCCGGGGTACGAGCAGTACTTC.

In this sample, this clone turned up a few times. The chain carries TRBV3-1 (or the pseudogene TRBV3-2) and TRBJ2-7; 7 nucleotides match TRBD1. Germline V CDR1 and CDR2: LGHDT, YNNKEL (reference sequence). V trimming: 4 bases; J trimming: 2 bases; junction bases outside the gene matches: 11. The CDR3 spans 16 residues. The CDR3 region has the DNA TGTGCCAGCAGCCCCTTTGGACAGGTATCACCCTACGAGCAGTACTTC. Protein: CASSPFGQVSPYEQYF.

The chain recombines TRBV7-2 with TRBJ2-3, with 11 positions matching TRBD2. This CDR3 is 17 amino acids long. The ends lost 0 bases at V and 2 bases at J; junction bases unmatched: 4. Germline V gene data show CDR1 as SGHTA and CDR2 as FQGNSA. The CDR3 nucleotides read TGTGCCAGCAGCTTAGCTACTAGCGGGGGCCCCACAGATACGCAGTATTTT. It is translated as CASSLATSGGPTDTQYF.

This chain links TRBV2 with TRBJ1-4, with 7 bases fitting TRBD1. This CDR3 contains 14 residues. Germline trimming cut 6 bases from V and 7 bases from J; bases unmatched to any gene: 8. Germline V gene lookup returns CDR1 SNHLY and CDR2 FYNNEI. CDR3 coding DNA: TGTGCCAGCAGCGTGGAGGGGGCTTTTGAAAAACTGTTTTTT. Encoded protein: CASSVEGAFEKLFF.

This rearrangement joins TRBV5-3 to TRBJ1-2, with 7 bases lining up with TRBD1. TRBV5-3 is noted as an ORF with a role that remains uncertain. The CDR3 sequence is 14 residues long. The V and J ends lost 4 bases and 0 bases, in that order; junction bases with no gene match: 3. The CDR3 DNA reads TGTGCCAGAAGCCGGGACAGATCTAACTATGGCTACACCTTC. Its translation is CARSRDRSNYGYTF.